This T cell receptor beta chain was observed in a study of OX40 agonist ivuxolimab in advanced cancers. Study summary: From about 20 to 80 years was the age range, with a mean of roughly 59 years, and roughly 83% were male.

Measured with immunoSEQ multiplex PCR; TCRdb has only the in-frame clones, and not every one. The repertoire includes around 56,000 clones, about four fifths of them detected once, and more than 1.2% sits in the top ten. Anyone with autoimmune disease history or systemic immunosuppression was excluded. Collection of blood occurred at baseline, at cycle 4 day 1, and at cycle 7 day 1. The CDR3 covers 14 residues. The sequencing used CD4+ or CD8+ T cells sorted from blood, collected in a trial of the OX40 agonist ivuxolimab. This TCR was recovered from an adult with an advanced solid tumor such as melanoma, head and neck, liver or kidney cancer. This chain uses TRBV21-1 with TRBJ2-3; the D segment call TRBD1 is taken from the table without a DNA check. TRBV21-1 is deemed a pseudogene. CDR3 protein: CASMQGFDTDTQYF. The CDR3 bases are TGTGCCAGCATGCAGGGGTTCGACACAGATACGCAGTATTTT.